The 32 T cell receptor beta chains below were found in one sample sequenced in a study of cytomegalovirus exposure and HLA in healthy donors. The PCR employed 60 Vbeta primers together with 13 Jbeta primers. This table comes from immunoSEQ multiplex PCR, and its TCRdb copy is limited to in-frame clones, with some not included. Of roughly 150,000 clones listed, less than 85% are singletons. Sample: PBMCs. The receptors were gathered from a woman in her 50s in good health and CMV-seropositive.

This clone has just a few counts. The chain combines TRBV5-6 with TRBJ2-6; a weak D match, TRBD1 (5 bases). The germline V and J ends were trimmed by 2 bases and 0 bases, with 9 bases remaining between them. Germline V gives CDR1 SGHDT, CDR2 YYEEEE. CDR3 size: 16 residues. CDR3 DNA: TGTGCCAGCAGCTTTCAGGGTGACTCTGGGGCCAACGTCCTGACTTTC. Translating gives CASSFQGDSGANVLTF. The full variable domain, its missing parts supplied by reference TRBV5-6 and TRBJ2-6, is DAGVTQSPTHLIKTRGQQVTLRCSPKSGHDTVSWYQQALGQGPQFIFQYYEEEERQRGNFPDRFSGHQFPNYSSELNVNALLLGDSALYLCASSFQGDSGANVLTFGAGSRLTVL.

This clone was detected only a few times. The chain employs TRBV6-6 and TRBJ2-7, with 9 bases fitting TRBD1. This CDR3 has 13 amino acids. Germline V gives CDR1 MNHNY, CDR2 SVGAGI (reference sequence). The V segment lost 5 bases and the J segment 6 bases; nucleotides outside the gene matches: 5. DNA of the CDR3: TGTGCCAGCAGTCCCGGGACAGGGCTCGAGCAGTACTTC. Translating it yields CASSPGTGLEQYF.

This chain uses TRBV5-6 with TRBJ2-2; the match to TRBD1 covers 8 bases. Germline V gene lookup returns CDR1 SGHDT and CDR2 YYEEEE. V gave up 2 bases and J gave up 6 bases; unmatched junction bases: 3. The CDR3 consists of 14 residues. In nucleotides, the CDR3 is TGTGCCAGCAGCTTCGGACAGGGATCCGGGGAGCTGTTTTTT. It translates to CASSFGQGSGELFF.

The chain carries TRBV14 and TRBJ2-3, with 9 bases identical to TRBD2. V shed 4 bases, J shed 4 bases, and the junction held 12 bases outside the gene matches. The CDR3 is 17 residues long. Germline V lookup: CDR1 SGHDN, CDR2 FVKESK. CDR3 protein: CASSLRGGRSLADTQYF. As DNA, the CDR3 is TGTGCCAGCAGCCTGCGGGGGGGCCGCTCGTTGGCAGATACGCAGTATTTT. The full variable domain, completed using reference TRBV14 and TRBJ2-3, is EAGVTQFPSHSVIEKGQTVTLRCDPISGHDNLYWYRRVMGKEIKFLLHFVKESKQDESGMPNNRFLAERTGGTYSTLKVQPAELEDSGVYFCASSLRGGRSLADTQYFGPGTRLTVL.

CDR3 in DNA: TGTGCCTGGAGTAAGGGGACAGGGAGTTACGAGCAGTACTTC. The encoded protein is CAWSKGTGSYEQYF. The genes are TRBV30 and TRBJ2-7, with 9 bases identical to TRBD1. V lost 2 bases, J lost 4 bases, and 6 bases stayed unmatched. The CDR3 totals 14 residues. Per the germline V gene, CDR1 is GTSNPN and CDR2 is SVGIG (reference sequence). Full variable domain (outside the CDR3, taken from reference TRBV30 and TRBJ2-7): SQTIHQWPATLVQPVGSPLSLECTVEGTSNPNLYWYRQAAGRGLQLLFYSVGIGQISSEVPQNLSASRPQDRQFILSSKKLLLSDSGFYLCAWSKGTGSYEQYFGPGTRLTVT.

The chain couples TRBV7-2 to TRBJ2-7; 8 bases match TRBD1. V gave up 3 bases and J gave up 1 base; unmatched junction bases: 5. CDR3 length equals 15 residues. Germline V gene lookup returns CDR1 SGHTA and CDR2 FQGNSA. The CDR3 loop reads CASSFTGGMSYEQYF. In nucleotides, the CDR3 is TGTGCCAGCAGCTTTACAGGGGGAATGTCCTACGAGCAGTACTTC.

This chain connects TRBV4-2 to TRBJ2-1, with D unclear. The CDR3 loop spans 14 amino acids. From germline, CDR1 is LGHNA and CDR2 YNFKEQ. The V gene lost 0 bases and the J gene lost 7 bases, with 10 bases spanning the gap. The chain's CDR3 is CASSQEVARNEQFF. CDR3 nucleotide sequence: TGTGCCAGCAGCCAAGAGGTCGCCAGAAATGAGCAGTTCTTC.

The J gene is TRBJ2-1, the V gene TRBV11-1; 8 bases map to TRBD2. This CDR3 spans 14 amino acids. After removal of 5 bases from V and 5 bases from J, the junction contained 5 bases not matched to a gene. CDR1 is SGHAT and CDR2 is FQDESV in the germline V gene (reference sequence). CDR3 in amino acids: CASSTGLAHNEQFF. The CDR3 bases are TGTGCCAGCAGCACCGGACTAGCCCACAATGAGCAGTTCTTC.

The rearrangement links TRBV19 to TRBJ2-7; 8 nucleotides match TRBD2. The V gene's germline CDR1 is LNHDA and CDR2 SQIVND (reference sequence). The CDR3 consists of 13 residues. V dropped 4 bases and J dropped 4; count of bases not matched to a gene: 3. CDR3 protein: CASSRERGYEQYF. CDR3 DNA: TGTGCCAGTAGTAGGGAGCGGGGGTACGAGCAGTACTTC.

J is TRBJ1-1 and V is TRBV9, with D tentatively TRBD1 (6 bases). V lost 3 bases, J lost 1 base, and 13 bases lay in between. Germline lookup yields CDR1 SGDLS and CDR2 YYNGEE. CDR3 size: 15 residues. The CDR3 coding sequence is TGTGCCAGCAGCGCTACAGGGAAACCGAACACTGAAGCTTTCTTT. Encoded protein: CASSATGKPNTEAFF.

In its sample, this clone was seen once. The chain uses TRBV30 and TRBJ1-3; no clear D gene. With 3 bases removed from V and 4 bases from J, the gap between germline ends came to 4 bases. The CDR3 length is 11 residues. Germline loops: CDR1 GTSNPN, CDR2 SVGIG (reference sequence). CDR3 DNA: TGTGCCTGGAGACTAGGAAACACCATATATTTT. This gives the protein CAWRLGNTIYF.

J is TRBJ1-1 and V is TRBV15, with D maybe TRBD1 (6 bases). Germline V gives CDR1 LNHNV, CDR2 YYDKDF (reference sequence). The CDR3 is 12 amino acids. Trimming pared 4 bases from V and 7 bases from J, leaving 10 bases between. The CDR3 is CATSKTGYEAFF. CDR3 DNA sequence: TGTGCCACCAGCAAAACAGGGTATGAAGCTTTCTTT.

The chain links TRBV6-5 to TRBJ1-3; D not certain. Trimming stripped 6 bases from V and 4 bases from J, with 10 bases between. The germline V gene has CDR1 MNHEY and CDR2 SVGAGI. The CDR3 spans 13 residues. The CDR3 DNA is TGTGCCAGCAGCCCAGACATGGGAAACACCATATATTTT. Its translation: CASSPDMGNTIYF.

The chain joins TRBV18 to TRBJ2-2; weak D call: TRBD1 (5 bases). V was cut by 3 bases and J by 6 bases, with 8 bases left in between. From germline, CDR1 is KGHSH and CDR2 LQKENI. This CDR3 is built from 13 residues. Here the CDR3 DNA reads TGTGCCAGCTCACCCCAGGGCCCCGGGGAGCTGTTTTTT. It specifies CASSPQGPGELFF.

This rearrangement joins TRBV2 to TRBJ2-1; tentative D call: TRBD1 (6 bases). Trimming stripped 3 bases from V and 15 bases from J, with 18 bases between. The CDR3 sequence is 13 residues long. Per germline, CDR1 SNHLY and CDR2 FYNNEI. In DNA form, the CDR3 reads TGTGCCAGCAGTGAGATTTTGGGGGACAATAGGTTCTTC. It codes for CASSEILGDNRFF. The full variable domain, completed using reference TRBV2 and TRBJ2-1, is EPEVTQTPSHQVTQMGQEVILRCVPISNHLYFYWYRQILGQKVEFLVSFYNNEISEKSEIFDDQFSVERPDGSNFTLKIRSTKLEDSAMYFCASSEILGDNRFFGPGTRLTVL.

The chain couples TRBV27 to TRBJ1-6; 8 bases fit TRBD1. V shed 1 base and J 10 bases; nucleotides not matched to a gene: 3. The CDR3 covers 14 residues. Germline CDR1 reads MNHEY; CDR2 reads SMNVEV (reference sequence). The CDR3 DNA reads TGTGCCAGCAGTTTATTCCGACAGGGGTCACCCCTCCACTTT. Translated, it gives CASSLFRQGSPLHF.

The chain couples TRBV5-1 to TRBJ2-7; 7 bases map to TRBD1. After removal of 1 base from V and 0 bases from J, the junction contained 7 bases not matched to a gene. CDR3 length: 16 amino acids. Germline loops: CDR1 SGHRS, CDR2 YFSETQ. This CDR3 is CASSLSPGQASYEQYF. The CDR3 DNA follows: TGCGCCAGCAGCTTGTCGCCTGGACAGGCCTCCTACGAGCAGTACTTC.

This clone was seen a few times. The rearrangement links TRBV2 to TRBJ2-7; 8 nucleotides match TRBD1. The CDR3 length is 14 residues. Per the germline V gene, CDR1 is SNHLY and CDR2 is FYNNEI. J gave up 0 bases and V 7 bases, and 5 bases lay outside the gene matches. The CDR3 nucleotides read TGTGCCAGCACCCGGGACAGGAGCTCCTACGAGCAGTACTTC. As protein: CASTRDRSSYEQYF.

V gene TRBV19 combines with J gene TRBJ1-5; D call uncertain. Trimming took 5 bases from V and 7 from J, leaving 15 bases between them. There are 14 residues in the CDR3. Germline CDR1 and CDR2: LNHDA and SQIVND (reference sequence). CDR3 sequence (DNA): TGTGCCAGTAGTCCCTACCCTTGGCGGCAGCCCCAGCATTTT. It translates to CASSPYPWRQPQHF.

V usage is TRBV6-5 and J usage is TRBJ2-1; the D is unclear. This CDR3 spans 11 amino acids. Germline assignment: CDR1 MNHEY and CDR2 SVGAGI. V was pared by 6 bases and J by 7 bases, with 7 bases between. The DNA of the CDR3 is TGTGCCAGCAGAAAACTGAATGAGCAGTTCTTC. This translates into CASRKLNEQFF.

With regard to this clone: Other DNA sequences in the sample encode the same CDR3. The rearrangement links TRBV19 to TRBJ1-6; 10 nucleotides line up with TRBD1. The trim removed 5 bases at V and 7 bases at J, leaving 2 bases unmatched. The CDR3 is 14 amino acids. Germline-derived CDR1 and CDR2 are LNHDA and SQIVND (reference sequence). The CDR3 spells CASSDRGRNSPLHF. As DNA, the CDR3 is TGTGCCAGTAGTGACAGGGGGCGGAATTCACCCCTCCACTTT.

V usage is TRBV5-1 and J usage is TRBJ1-1; TRBD1 might be the D (5 bases). The CDR3 extends over 13 amino acids. The germline gives CDR1 SGHRS, CDR2 YFSETQ. Trimming removed 4 bases at V and 1 base at J, with 8 bases between. In nucleotides, the CDR3 is TGCGCCAGCAGCCAGGGCAAGAACACTGAAGCTTTCTTT. This gives the protein CASSQGKNTEAFF.

This chain links TRBV6-5 with TRBJ2-2; D is possibly TRBD2 (6 bases). The CDR3 is made up of 14 amino acids. With 5 bases removed from V and 7 bases from J, the gap between germline ends came to 14 bases. The germline CDR1 and CDR2 sequences are MNHEY and SVGAGI. The CDR3 DNA is TGTGCCAGCAGTGGTAGCGGAAGGGTCGGGGAGCTGTTTTTT. Protein: CASSGSGRVGELFF.

CDR3: CASSTGQGEHNEQFF. The CDR3 DNA sequence: TGTGCCAGCAGCACCGGACAGGGGGAGCATAATGAGCAGTTCTTC. This chain joins TRBV13 and TRBJ2-1, with 10 bases aligning to TRBD1. This CDR3 contains 15 residues. V shed 5 bases and J 7 bases; nucleotides not matched to a gene: 8. The germline gives CDR1 PRHDT, CDR2 FYEKMQ (reference sequence).

The J gene is TRBJ2-1, the V gene TRBV11-2; 8 bases line up with TRBD1. CDR1 SGHAT and CDR2 FQNNGV come from the germline V gene. V was pared by 3 bases and J by 8 bases, with 6 bases of the junction left unmatched. The CDR3 loop spans 14 amino acids. CDR3 residues: CASSFTRGHDEQFF. The CDR3 nucleotides are TGTGCCAGCAGCTTCACCAGGGGGCACGATGAGCAGTTCTTC.

The gene calls are TRBV13 and TRBJ1-1; weak D call: TRBD1 (5 bases). Per the germline V gene, CDR1 is PRHDT and CDR2 is FYEKMQ (reference sequence). V shed 2 bases and J shed 0 bases, with 7 bases lying between them. The CDR3 spans 14 residues. The CDR3 region has the DNA TGTGCCAGCAGCTTAAGACAGATGAACACTGAAGCTTTCTTT. Amino acid sequence: CASSLRQMNTEAFF.

The chain combines TRBV7-9 with TRBJ2-7; the D gene is possibly TRBD1 (6 bases). There are 12 residues in the CDR3. Germline CDR1 SEHNR, CDR2 FQNEAQ (reference sequence). Trimming stripped 9 bases from V and 2 bases from J, with 11 bases between. CDR3 coding DNA: TGTGCCAGTGGACAGCGAGCCTACGAGCAGTACTTC. It codes for CASGQRAYEQYF. The whole variable domain, remainder taken from reference TRBV7-9 and TRBJ2-7, is DTGVSQNPRHKITKRGQNVTFRCDPISEHNRLYWYRQTLGQGPEFLTYFQNEAQLEKSRLLSDRFSAERPKGSFSTLEIQRTEQGDSAMYLCASGQRAYEQYFGPGTRLTVT.

The chain joins TRBV6-4 to TRBJ2-2; TRBD1 might be the D (6 bases). The V end was cut by 6 bases, the J end by 0 bases, with 8 bases between. The CDR3 covers 14 residues. CDR1 and CDR2 (germline): MRHNA, SNTAGT. The CDR3 is CASRGQTNTGELFF. The CDR3 nucleotides read TGTGCCAGCAGAGGACAGACGAACACCGGGGAGCTGTTTTTT.

J is TRBJ2-1 and V is TRBV19; 10 positions agree with TRBD1. Per germline, CDR1 LNHDA and CDR2 SQIVND (reference sequence). V shed 9 bases and J 7 bases; nucleotides not matched to a gene: 6. The CDR3 is 13 residues long. The CDR3 sequence: CASRDRGANEQFF. DNA of the CDR3: TGTGCCAGCCGGGACAGGGGTGCAAATGAGCAGTTCTTC.

CDR3 in amino acids: CASSEQGVDSPLHF. The CDR3 DNA follows: TGTGCCAGCAGTGAGCAGGGGGTGGATTCACCCCTCCACTTT. This sequence joins TRBV6-6 and TRBJ1-6, with 7 bases fitting TRBD1. This CDR3 spans 14 amino acids. Losses at the gene ends were 5 bases for V and 8 bases for J; bases not matched to a gene: 6. CDR1 and CDR2 from the germline V gene are MNHNY and SVGAGI (reference sequence).

The chain combines TRBV10-2 with TRBJ2-1, with D unresolved. The CDR3 covers 11 residues. The ends were cut back, 5 bases at V and 9 bases at J, with 8 bases in the middle. Germline CDR1 is WSHSY and CDR2 is SAAADI. CDR3 region: CASSPPGEQFF. The CDR3 DNA reads as TGCGCCAGCAGTCCCCCCGGTGAGCAGTTCTTC.

CDR3 sequence (DNA): TGTGCCAGCAGCCGACAGGGGGGGACGGGAAACACTGAAGCTTTCTTT. Its protein product is CASSRQGGTGNTEAFF. The V gene is TRBV5-6, the J gene TRBJ1-1; TRBD1 agrees at 9 bases. Looked up from germline, CDR1 is SGHDT and CDR2 is YYEEEE. V was pared by 4 bases and J by 2 bases, with 9 bases of the junction left unmatched. The CDR3 length is 16 residues.